The 29 T cell receptor beta chains listed next were all sequenced from one sample in a study of a mutant IDH1 vaccine in newly diagnosed glioma. Assay: immunoSEQ multiplex PCR; the TCRdb copy retains only in-frame clones and omits some. The sample comprises 25,000 or so clones, less than 90% of which are singletons, and 2.8% rests with the top ten. Their antigens are not known. Documented time point: week 47, end of study. Topical imiquimod was applied with each vaccine dose, which held 300 ug of mutant IDH1 20-mer peptide. This specimen was PBMCs, taken from a glioma patient whose treatment included an IDH1 peptide vaccine. These receptors came from a man in his forties with glioma.

The gene calls are TRBV12-5 and TRBJ2-7; a possible D gene is TRBD1 (6 bases). CDR1 and CDR2 (germline): LGHNT, FRNRAP. This CDR3 contains 15 residues. V shed 5 bases and J shed 5 bases, with 19 bases lying between them. CDR3 DNA: TGTGCTAGTGGTATCACTTATACAGGGTACGACGAGCAGTACTTC. This sequence encodes CASGITYTGYDEQYF.

This chain connects TRBV2 to TRBJ2-7; weak D call: TRBD2 (7 bases). Germline V gives CDR1 SNHLY, CDR2 FYNNEI. The CDR3 runs 13 residues. V lost 6 bases, J lost 3 bases, and 12 bases lay in between. CDR3 loop: CASRGEGDYEQYF. The CDR3 DNA reads as TGTGCCAGCAGGGGGGAGGGGGACTACGAGCAGTACTTC.

J is TRBJ2-5 and V is TRBV9; weak D call: TRBD2 (5 bases). With 4 bases removed from V and 5 bases from J, the gap between germline ends came to 15 bases. The CDR3 contains 14 residues. Germline V gene lookup returns CDR1 SGDLS and CDR2 YYNGEE. The DNA for the CDR3 is TGTGCCAGCAGCATAAGTAGAGGGAGCGAGACCCAGTACTTC. Its translation: CASSISRGSETQYF.

This chain connects TRBV2 to TRBJ2-5; D possibly matches TRBD1 or TRBD2 (6 bases each). Per germline, CDR1 SNHLY and CDR2 FYNNEI. This CDR3 is 15 amino acids long. Trimming stripped 7 bases from V and 5 bases from J, with 20 bases between. CDR3 in amino acids: CASIKDTRGRETQYF. CDR3 DNA sequence: TGTGCCAGCATCAAGGACACAAGGGGGAGGGAGACCCAGTACTTC.

The V gene is TRBV2, the J gene TRBJ2-1; 14 nucleotides agree with TRBD2. Germline values: CDR1 SNHLY, CDR2 FYNNEI. The CDR3 is 17 residues long. The J segment lost 3 bases and the V segment lost 10 bases, leaving 11 bases of the junction unmatched. CDR3 bases: TGTGCCATCCGAGGGACTAGCGGGAGAAGGGGCTACAATGAGCAGTTCTTC. Encoded protein: CAIRGTSGRRGYNEQFF.

The CDR3: CASSQWSTNEKLFF. The CDR3 DNA sequence: TGTGCCAGCAGCCAATGGTCAACTAATGAAAAACTGTTTTTT. V and J are TRBV16 and TRBJ1-4; D unresolved. Trimming removed 1 base from V and 0 bases from J, with 3 bases in between. Looked up from germline, CDR1 is KGHSY and CDR2 is FQNENV. This CDR3 is built from 14 residues.

Comments on this clone: One end of the junction is discordant with germline, which a read error may explain. The CDR3 nucleotides read TGTGTCATCAGTGACCCCTCTAGGGACAGCTACGAGCAGTACTTC. It is translated as CVISDPSRDSYEQYF. The rearrangement joins TRBV10-3 to TRBJ2-7; 7 nucleotides align to TRBD1. Germline-derived CDR1 and CDR2 are ENHRY and SYGVKD. This CDR3 is built from 15 residues.

The chain carries TRBV5-1 and TRBJ2-3; D is ambiguous. Germline lookup yields CDR1 SGHRS and CDR2 YFSETQ. The CDR3 is made up of 13 amino acids. Trimming left V 0 bases short and J 5 bases short, with 7 bases between. CDR3 DNA sequence: TGCGCCAGCAGCTTGGATCCCAGAGATACGCAGTATTTT. Protein sequence: CASSLDPRDTQYF.

V is TRBV29-1 and J is TRBJ2-1, with a tentative D call TRBD2 (6 bases). With 5 bases removed from V and 7 bases from J, the gap between germline ends came to 6 bases. There are 10 residues in the CDR3. The germline gives CDR1 SQVTM, CDR2 ANQGSEA. The CDR3 coding sequence is TGCAGCGTTCGGGGGAATGAGCAGTTCTTC. Residues: CSVRGNEQFF.

The gene calls are TRBV7-2 and TRBJ2-1; 12 bases match TRBD2. Germline V gene sequence: CDR1 SGHTA, CDR2 FQGNSA. The CDR3 length is 15 residues. The ends lost 5 bases at V and 10 bases at J; junction bases unmatched: 9. This CDR3 is CASSVSGLAGNEQFF. CDR3 in DNA: TGTGCCAGCAGCGTCTCTGGACTAGCGGGAAACGAGCAGTTCTTC.

This clone was counted a few times. The gene calls are TRBV23-1 and TRBJ2-1; TRBD2 agrees at 10 bases. TRBV23-1 is annotated as an ORF whose role is uncertain. The CDR3 is 14 amino acids. CDR3 protein: CDTRFLAGANEQFF. CDR3 coding DNA: TGCGACACCAGGTTTCTAGCGGGAGCTAATGAGCAGTTCTTC.

J is TRBJ1-1 and V is TRBV7-2; TRBD1 matches at 7 bases. Germline V gene lookup returns CDR1 SGHTA and CDR2 FQGNSA. V shed 3 bases and J 1 base; nucleotides not matched to a gene: 2. CDR3 size: 14 residues. CDR3 sequence reads: CASSLGQPNTEAFF. The CDR3 DNA is TGTGCCAGCAGCTTGGGACAGCCGAACACTGAAGCTTTCTTT.

V and J are TRBV6-5 and TRBJ1-4; D is undetermined. V lost 2 bases, J lost 0 bases, and 4 bases lay in between. The CDR3 extends over 14 amino acids. Germline loops: CDR1 MNHEY, CDR2 SVGAGI. CDR3 DNA: TGTGCCAGCAGTTACAGGGCAACTAATGAAAAACTGTTTTTT. Its translation: CASSYRATNEKLFF.

This clone was recorded only once. The genes are TRBV10-1 and TRBJ1-5; weak D call: TRBD1 (5 bases). This CDR3 is built from 16 residues. The V end was cut by 3 bases, the J end by 0 bases, with 12 bases between. Looked up from germline, CDR1 is WNHNN and CDR2 is SYGVQD (reference sequence). The CDR3 nucleotides read TGCGCCAGCAGTGAACGGACACATTATAGCAATCAGCCCCAGCATTTT. Amino acid sequence: CASSERTHYSNQPQHF.

The chain couples TRBV5-4 to TRBJ2-3; a possible D gene is TRBD1 (5 bases). The length of the CDR3 is 14 residues. CDR1 is SGHNT and CDR2 is YYREEE in the germline V gene (reference sequence). Trimming removed 4 bases at V and 0 bases at J, with 9 bases between. The CDR3 loop is CASSRQGSTDTQYF. The CDR3 DNA reads as TGTGCCAGCAGCCGTCAGGGTAGCACAGATACGCAGTATTTT.

The CDR3 here is CASNKAGTRRTYEQYF. In nucleotides, the CDR3 is TGTGCCAGCAATAAGGCCGGGACTAGACGTACCTACGAGCAGTACTTC. This rearrangement joins TRBV27 to TRBJ2-7; TRBD2 matches at 8 bases. Germline CDR1 and CDR2: MNHEY and SMNVEV (reference sequence). CDR3 length: 16 amino acids. V shed 7 bases, J shed 2 bases, and the junction held 13 bases outside the gene matches.

In its sample, this clone was seen a few times. The chain uses TRBV11-2 and TRBJ1-1; 8 nucleotides align to TRBD1. Germline loops: CDR1 SGHAT, CDR2 FQNNGV. CDR3 size: 15 residues. The V gene end was trimmed by 0 bases and the J gene end by 7 bases; junction bases not matched to a gene: 7. The CDR3 loop reads CASSLESQGVLEAFF. Here the CDR3 DNA reads TGTGCCAGCAGCTTAGAGTCACAGGGGGTACTTGAAGCTTTCTTT.

V gene TRBV19 combines with J gene TRBJ2-3, with D hard to call. Germline loops: CDR1 LNHDA, CDR2 SQIVND (reference sequence). This CDR3 spans 13 amino acids. V lost 4 bases to trimming and J lost 3 bases, with 8 bases between them. The CDR3 bases are TGTGCCAGTAGTAGGAAGAGGACAGATACGCAGTATTTT. Protein sequence: CASSRKRTDTQYF.

The chain combines TRBV7-2 with TRBJ2-7; D is uncertain. With 0 bases removed from V and 0 bases from J, the gap between germline ends came to 6 bases. The length of the CDR3 is 14 residues. The germline gives CDR1 SGHTA, CDR2 FQGNSA. CDR3 nucleotides: TGTGCCAGCAGCTTAGCGCCTGGCTCCTACGAGCAGTACTTC. Encoded protein: CASSLAPGSYEQYF.

The chain carries TRBV6-5 and TRBJ2-7; a weak D match, TRBD2 (6 bases). CDR1 MNHEY and CDR2 SVGAGI come from the germline V gene. Trimming cost V 2 bases and J 0 bases, with 11 bases left between them. CDR3 size: 15 residues. The CDR3 coding sequence is TGTGCCAGCAGTTACGGGACTCCTGCCTCCTACGAGCAGTACTTC. It yields the protein CASSYGTPASYEQYF.

The chain joins TRBV4-2 to TRBJ1-2, with 10 bases matching TRBD1. V was clipped by 2 bases and J by 3 bases; unmatched bases: 3. The CDR3 runs to 15 residues. CDR1 and CDR2 from the germline V gene are LGHNA and YNFKEQ. CDR3 region: CASSQPGQGYYGYTF. Here the CDR3 DNA reads TGTGCCAGCAGCCAACCGGGACAGGGGTACTATGGCTACACCTTC.

The rearrangement uses TRBV15 and TRBJ2-2; 8 bases fit TRBD2. The germline CDR1 and CDR2 sequences are LNHNV and YYDKDF (reference sequence). J lost 7 bases, V lost 1 base, and 8 bases had no gene match. The CDR3 has 16 amino acids. Written as DNA, the CDR3 is TGTGCCACCAGCAGAGGTTGGGGCGGGACTAGCGGGGAGCTGTTTTTT. It is translated as CATSRGWGGTSGELFF. The entire variable domain, with the rest obtained from reference TRBV15 and TRBJ2-2, is as follows: DAMVIQNPRYQVTQFGKPVTLSCSQTLNHNVMYWYQQKSSQAPKLLFHYYDKDFNNEADTPDNFQSRRPNTSFCFLDIRSPGLGDTAMYLCATSRGWGGTSGELFFGEGSRLTVL.

This clone occurred a few times. The CDR3 spells CSVVWGMGQPQHF. The CDR3 DNA follows: TGCAGCGTTGTTTGGGGGATGGGTCAGCCCCAGCATTTT. The chain combines TRBV29-1 with TRBJ1-5; tentative D call: TRBD1 (5 bases). Germline CDR1 is SQVTM and CDR2 is ANQGSEA. This CDR3 spans 13 amino acids. The V end was cut by 4 bases, the J end by 6 bases, with 13 bases between.

This chain uses TRBV5-5 with TRBJ2-5, with a tentative D call TRBD1 (6 bases). V lost 0 bases and J 5 bases, leaving 8 bases between the germline ends. This CDR3 has 13 amino acids. The germline V gene encodes CDR1 SGHKS and CDR2 YYEKEE (reference sequence). CDR3 in amino acids: CASSLGGRETQYF. The CDR3 DNA follows: TGTGCCAGCAGCTTGGGGGGGCGGGAGACCCAGTACTTC.

The rearrangement links TRBV5-1 to TRBJ2-7; D not certain. Per germline, CDR1 SGHRS and CDR2 YFSETQ. This CDR3 is 16 amino acids long. Deletions cut 0 bases from V and 2 bases from J, with 15 bases between. The CDR3 DNA sequence: TGCGCCAGCAGCTTGGCCTGGCCGGGCCCGGCCTACGAGCAGTACTTC. As protein: CASSLAWPGPAYEQYF.

The chain joins TRBV5-1 to TRBJ2-1, with 7 positions matching TRBD1. This CDR3 contains 15 residues. V shed 4 bases and J 0 bases; nucleotides not matched to a gene: 4. Germline V CDR1 and CDR2: SGHRS, YFSETQ. The CDR3 nucleotides are TGCGCCAGCAGCGAGACAGGGAGCTCCTACAATGAGCAGTTCTTC. Translation: CASSETGSSYNEQFF.

The rearrangement links TRBV9 to TRBJ2-4; D gene unclear. This CDR3 is built from 14 residues. Trimming removed 4 bases at V and 6 bases at J, with 14 bases between. CDR1 and CDR2 from the germline V gene are SGDLS and YYNGEE. CDR3 region: CASSTGLLGNIQYF. The CDR3, as DNA: TGTGCCAGCAGCACCGGTCTCCTGGGAAACATTCAGTACTTC. The full variable domain, in which reference TRBV9 and TRBJ2-4 provide the parts outside the CDR3, is DSGVTQTPKHLITATGQRVTLRCSPRSGDLSVYWYQQSLDQGLQFLIQYYNGEERAKGNILERFSAQQFPDLHSELNLSSLELGDSALYFCASSTGLLGNIQYFGAGTRLSVL.

The gene calls are TRBV7-2 and TRBJ2-7; D might be TRBD2 (6 bases). V gave up 2 bases and J gave up 6 bases, with 17 bases separating them. From germline, CDR1 is SGHTA and CDR2 FQGNSA. The CDR3 has 15 amino acids. The CDR3, as DNA: TGTGCCAGCAGCTTAAGGTGGGACTCACTTCTCGAGCAGTACTTC. It codes for CASSLRWDSLLEQYF.

The V call is TRBV27, the J call TRBJ2-7; TRBD2 agrees at 8 bases. Per germline, CDR1 MNHEY and CDR2 SMNVEV (reference sequence). J gave up 5 bases and V 1 base, and 7 bases lay outside the gene matches. The CDR3 extends over 15 amino acids. Here the CDR3 reads CASSLWSGSRNEQYF. For the CDR3, the DNA is TGTGCCAGCAGTTTATGGAGCGGGAGCCGAAACGAGCAGTACTTC.